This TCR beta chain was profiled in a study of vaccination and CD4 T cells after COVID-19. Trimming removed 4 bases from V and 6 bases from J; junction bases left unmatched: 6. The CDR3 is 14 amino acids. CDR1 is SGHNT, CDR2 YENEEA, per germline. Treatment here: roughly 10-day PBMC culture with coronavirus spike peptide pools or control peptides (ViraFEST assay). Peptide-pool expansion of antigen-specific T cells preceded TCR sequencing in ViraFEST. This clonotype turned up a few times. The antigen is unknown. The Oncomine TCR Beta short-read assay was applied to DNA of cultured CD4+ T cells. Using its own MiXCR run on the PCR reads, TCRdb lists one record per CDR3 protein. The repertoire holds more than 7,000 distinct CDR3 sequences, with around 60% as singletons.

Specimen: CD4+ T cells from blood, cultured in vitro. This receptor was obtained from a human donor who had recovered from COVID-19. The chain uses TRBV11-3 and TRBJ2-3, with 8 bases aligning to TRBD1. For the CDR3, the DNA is TGTGCCAGCAGCTCAGCAGGGGGCGGCGATACGCAGTATTTT. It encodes CASSSAGGGDTQYF.